Detailed here is one T cell receptor beta chain. The sample comes from a study of cytomegalovirus exposure and HLA in healthy donors. Vbeta (60) and Jbeta (13) primers were used in the PCR. Sequencing used immunoSEQ multiplex PCR; TCRdb keeps in-frame clones, though not all of them. The repertoire holds about 18,000 clones, with about 77% as singletons. V shed 5 bases, J shed 9 bases, and the junction held 10 bases outside the gene matches. CDR3 length: 15 residues. CDR1 and CDR2 (germline): SEHNR, FQNEAQ (reference sequence). The sequence was collected from a man in his late teens or twenties in good health and CMV-seronegative. The rearrangement links TRBV7-9 to TRBJ2-1, with TRBD1 identical over 10 bases. Sequencing was done on a sample of PBMCs. The CDR3 region is CASSPRQGAYGEQFF. For the CDR3, the DNA is TGTGCCAGCAGCCCTCGACAGGGGGCCTATGGTGAGCAGTTCTTC.